The 12 T cell receptor beta chains below come from one sample, sequenced in a study of vaccination and CD4 T cells after COVID-19. Specified time point: late sampling 161 to 241 days after vaccination in a few convalescent patients. MiXCR, run by TCRdb on the PCR reads, gives a single entry per CDR3 protein. The sample shows 30,000 or so distinct CDR3 sequences, about 49% of them seen only once. Source: CD4+ T cells from blood, taken about 7 months after SARS-CoV-2 vaccination. The receptors shown here come from a human donor who had recovered from COVID-19.

The chain couples TRBV6-1 to TRBJ2-1; 9 nucleotides line up with TRBD2. The CDR3 runs to 15 residues. Germline CDR1 is MNHNS and CDR2 is SASEGT. Trimming at V came to 2 bases and at J to 8 bases, leaving 7 bases not matched to a gene. CDR3 sequence (DNA): TGTGCCAGCAGTGAATGGCGGGAGGGCCCCTATGAGCAGTTCTTC. Its translation is CASSEWREGPYEQFF.

This sequence joins TRBV19 and TRBJ2-1; D may be TRBD1 (5 bases). The CDR3 has 15 residues. Germline assignment: CDR1 LNHDA and CDR2 SQIVND (reference sequence). V was shortened by 6 bases and J by 6 bases, with 18 bases between the two germline ends. CDR3 sequence reads: CASRMGPYRSNEQFF. Written as DNA, the CDR3 is TGTGCCAGTAGGATGGGGCCTTACCGGTCCAATGAGCAGTTCTTC. The full variable domain, in which reference TRBV19 and TRBJ2-1 provide the parts outside the CDR3, is DGGITQSPKYLFRKEGQNVTLSCEQNLNHDAMYWYRQDPGQGLRLIYYSQIVNDFQKGDIAEGYSVSREKKESFPLTVTSAQKNPTAFYLCASRMGPYRSNEQFFGPGTRLTVL.

The chain couples TRBV28 to TRBJ2-3; 11 bases map to TRBD2. In germline, CDR1 is MDHEN, CDR2 SYDVKM. J gave up 5 bases and V 4 bases, and 5 bases lay outside the gene matches. The CDR3 consists of 15 residues. In DNA form, the CDR3 reads TGTGCCAGCAGTTCGCCCGGGACTAGCGGAGATACGCAGTATTTT. Residues: CASSSPGTSGDTQYF.

The chain carries TRBV2 and TRBJ1-2, with D perhaps matching TRBD1 (6 bases). V gave up 8 bases and J gave up 7 bases, with 20 bases separating them. This CDR3 region has 14 residues. Germline lookup yields CDR1 SNHLY and CDR2 FYNNEI. The CDR3 reads CASADVGGLGGYTF. The CDR3 DNA reads TGTGCCAGCGCCGACGTTGGGGGCCTAGGTGGCTACACCTTC.

This clonotype was detected a few times. The V gene is TRBV20-1, the J gene TRBJ2-2; D remains unclear. Germline CDR1 DFQATT, CDR2 SNEGSKA (reference sequence). With 2 bases removed from V and 5 bases from J, the gap between germline ends came to 12 bases. This CDR3 comprises 14 residues. This CDR3 reads CSARYAANTGELFF. DNA of the CDR3: TGCAGTGCTAGATACGCGGCCAATACCGGGGAGCTGTTTTTT.

The chain uses TRBV20-1 and TRBJ1-5, with no clear D. Germline V gives CDR1 DFQATT, CDR2 SNEGSKA (reference sequence). The V end lost 7 bases, the J end lost 2 bases, and 12 bases lay between the germline ends. The length of the CDR3 is 13 residues. The CDR3 bases are TGCAGTGTCGATCCCGGGGGCAATCAGCCCCAGCATTTT. Its translation: CSVDPGGNQPQHF.

This chain joins TRBV7-6 and TRBJ1-6, with D uncertain. The CDR3 covers 13 residues. The germline CDR1 and CDR2 sequences are SGHVS and FNYEAQ. V was pared by 0 bases and J by 6 bases, with 3 bases between. CDR3 amino acids: CASSLAANSPLHF. The DNA of the CDR3 is TGTGCCAGCAGCTTAGCGGCTAATTCACCCCTCCACTTT.

The genes are TRBV10-3 and TRBJ2-1, with D uncertain. V was clipped by 6 bases and J by 8 bases, with 14 bases between them. In germline, CDR1 is ENHRY, CDR2 SYGVKD. CDR3 size: 13 residues. In DNA form, the CDR3 reads TGTGCCATCAGCCTGAGTTCTGCAGATGAGCAGTTCTTC. It encodes CAISLSSADEQFF.

The chain links TRBV20-1 to TRBJ1-5; D is undetermined. The ends were cut back, 0 bases at V and 0 bases at J, with 6 bases in the middle. Germline V lookup: CDR1 DFQATT, CDR2 SNEGSKA (reference sequence). This CDR3 has 14 amino acids. CDR3 protein: CSAREDGSNQPQHF. DNA of the CDR3: TGCAGTGCTAGAGAGGACGGTAGCAATCAGCCCCAGCATTTT.

This chain links TRBV6-5 with TRBJ2-3, with D perhaps matching TRBD1 (5 bases). V was trimmed by 0 bases and J by 0 bases, leaving 16 bases between them. Germline CDR1 is MNHEY and CDR2 is SVGAGI. The CDR3 loop spans 18 amino acids. The CDR3 region is CASSYSSGAGASTDTQYF. The CDR3 DNA follows: TGTGCCAGCAGTTACTCGAGTGGGGCCGGCGCTAGCACAGATACGCAGTATTTT.

In this sample, this clonotype turned up a few times. The chain has TRBV15 and TRBJ1-2; D is uncertain. Looked up from germline, CDR1 is LNHNV and CDR2 is YYDKDF (reference sequence). Deletions cut 1 base from V and 4 bases from J, with 10 bases between. The CDR3 sequence is 14 residues long. For the CDR3, the DNA is TGTGCCACCAGCAGAGGTGGCTCCCCCTATGGCTACACCTTC. Amino acids: CATSRGGSPYGYTF.

This clonotype turned up a few times. V and J are TRBV20-1 and TRBJ1-5; tentative D call: TRBD1 (6 bases). CDR3 length equals 13 residues. CDR1 is DFQATT, CDR2 SNEGSKA, per germline (reference sequence). Trimming left V 6 bases short and J 5 bases short, with 14 bases between. CDR3 sequence: CSANQGRHQPQHF. The CDR3 coding sequence is TGCAGTGCGAATCAGGGGCGGCATCAGCCCCAGCATTTT.